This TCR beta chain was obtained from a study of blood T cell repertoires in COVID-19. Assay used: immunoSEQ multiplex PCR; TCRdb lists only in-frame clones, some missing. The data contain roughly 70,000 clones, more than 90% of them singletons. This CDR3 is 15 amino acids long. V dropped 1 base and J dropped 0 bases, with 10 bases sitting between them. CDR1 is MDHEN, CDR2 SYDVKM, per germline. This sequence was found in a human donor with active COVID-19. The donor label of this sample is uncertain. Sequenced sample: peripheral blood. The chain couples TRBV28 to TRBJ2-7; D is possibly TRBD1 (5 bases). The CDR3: CASSLLGLLSYEQYF. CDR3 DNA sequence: TGTGCCAGCAGTTTATTGGGGCTGCTCTCCTACGAGCAGTACTTC.